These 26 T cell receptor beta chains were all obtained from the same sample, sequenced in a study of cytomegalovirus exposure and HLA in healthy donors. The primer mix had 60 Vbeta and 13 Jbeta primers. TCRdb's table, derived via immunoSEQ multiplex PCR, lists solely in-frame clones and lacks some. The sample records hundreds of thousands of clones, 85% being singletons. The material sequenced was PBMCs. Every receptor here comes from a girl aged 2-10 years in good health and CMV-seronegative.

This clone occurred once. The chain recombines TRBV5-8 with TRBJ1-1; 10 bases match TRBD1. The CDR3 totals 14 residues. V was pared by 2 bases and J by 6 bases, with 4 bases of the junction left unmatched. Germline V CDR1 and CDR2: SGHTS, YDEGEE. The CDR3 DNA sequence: TGTGCCAGCAGCTTCGCAGGACAGGGGGCTGAAGCTTTCTTT. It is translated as CASSFAGQGAEAFF.

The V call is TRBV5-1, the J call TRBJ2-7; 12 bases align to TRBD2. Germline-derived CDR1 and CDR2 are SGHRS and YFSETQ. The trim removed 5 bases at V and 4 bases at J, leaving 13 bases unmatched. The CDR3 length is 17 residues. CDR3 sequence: CASSSRLAGATGYEQYF. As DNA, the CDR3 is TGCGCCAGCAGTTCGCGACTAGCGGGGGCCACCGGGTACGAGCAGTACTTC.

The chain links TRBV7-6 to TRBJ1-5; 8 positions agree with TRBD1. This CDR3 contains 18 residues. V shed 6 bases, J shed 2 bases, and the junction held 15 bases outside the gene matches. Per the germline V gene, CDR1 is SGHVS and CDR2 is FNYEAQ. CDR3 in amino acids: CASRGGTGRFRRNQPQHF. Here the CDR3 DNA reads TGTGCCAGCAGGGGAGGGACAGGCCGTTTTCGCCGCAATCAGCCCCAGCATTTT.

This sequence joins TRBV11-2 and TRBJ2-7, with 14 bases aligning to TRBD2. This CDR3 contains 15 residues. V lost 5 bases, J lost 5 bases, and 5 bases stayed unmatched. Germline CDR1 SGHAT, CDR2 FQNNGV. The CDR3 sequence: CASSGRLAGGNEQYF. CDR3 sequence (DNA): TGTGCCAGCAGCGGCCGACTAGCGGGAGGGAACGAGCAGTACTTC.

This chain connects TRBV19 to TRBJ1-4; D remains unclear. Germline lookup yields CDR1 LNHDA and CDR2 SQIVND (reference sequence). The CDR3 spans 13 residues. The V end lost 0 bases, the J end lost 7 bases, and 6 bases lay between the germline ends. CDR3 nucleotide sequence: TGTGCCAGTAGTATAGAGGGCCTTGAAAAACTGTTTTTT. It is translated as CASSIEGLEKLFF. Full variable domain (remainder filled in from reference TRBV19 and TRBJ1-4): DGGITQSPKYLFRKEGQNVTLSCEQNLNHDAMYWYRQDPGQGLRLIYYSQIVNDFQKGDIAEGYSVSREKKESFPLTVTSAQKNPTAFYLCASSIEGLEKLFFGSGTQLSVL.

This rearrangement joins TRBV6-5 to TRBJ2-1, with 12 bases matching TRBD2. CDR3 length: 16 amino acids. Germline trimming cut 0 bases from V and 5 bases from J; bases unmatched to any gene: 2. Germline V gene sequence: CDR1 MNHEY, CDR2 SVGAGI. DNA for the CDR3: TGTGCCAGCAGTTACTCCCTAGCGGGGGGGGACAATGAGCAGTTCTTC. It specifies CASSYSLAGGDNEQFF.

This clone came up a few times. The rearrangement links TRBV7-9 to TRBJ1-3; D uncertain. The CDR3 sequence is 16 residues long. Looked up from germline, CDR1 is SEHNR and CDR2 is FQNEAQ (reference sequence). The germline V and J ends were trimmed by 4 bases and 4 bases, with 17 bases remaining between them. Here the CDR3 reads CASSSTREGSGNTIYF. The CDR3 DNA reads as TGTGCCAGCAGCTCAACTCGAGAGGGTTCGGGAAACACCATATATTTT.

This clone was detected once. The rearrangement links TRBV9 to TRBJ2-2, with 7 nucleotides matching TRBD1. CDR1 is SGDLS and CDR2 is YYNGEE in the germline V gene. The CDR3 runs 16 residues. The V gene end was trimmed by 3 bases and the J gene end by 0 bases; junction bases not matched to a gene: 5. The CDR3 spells CASSGRGRTNTGELFF. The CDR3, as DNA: TGTGCCAGCAGCGGAAGGGGGCGTACGAACACCGGGGAGCTGTTTTTT.

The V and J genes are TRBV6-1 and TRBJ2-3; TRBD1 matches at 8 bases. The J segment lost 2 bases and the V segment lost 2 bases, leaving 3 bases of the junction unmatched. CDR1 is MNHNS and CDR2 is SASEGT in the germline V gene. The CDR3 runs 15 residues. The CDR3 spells CASSERQGTTDTQYF. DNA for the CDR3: TGTGCCAGCAGTGAACGACAGGGGACCACAGATACGCAGTATTTT.

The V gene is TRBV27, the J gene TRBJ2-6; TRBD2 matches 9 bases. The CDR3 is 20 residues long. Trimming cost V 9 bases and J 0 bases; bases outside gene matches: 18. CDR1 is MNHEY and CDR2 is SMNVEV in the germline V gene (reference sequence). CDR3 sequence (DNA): TGTGCCAGTAAAACGGGCCTCCTTAGCGGGAGCTGCTCTGGGGCCAACGTCCTGACTTTC. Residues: CASKTGLLSGSCSGANVLTF.

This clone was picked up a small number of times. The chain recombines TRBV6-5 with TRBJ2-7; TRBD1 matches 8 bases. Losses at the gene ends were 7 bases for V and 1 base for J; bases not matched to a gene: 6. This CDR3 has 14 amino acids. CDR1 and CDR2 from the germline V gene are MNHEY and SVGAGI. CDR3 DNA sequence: TGTGCCAGCACCCTTGGACAGGGTTCCTACGAGCAGTACTTC. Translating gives CASTLGQGSYEQYF.

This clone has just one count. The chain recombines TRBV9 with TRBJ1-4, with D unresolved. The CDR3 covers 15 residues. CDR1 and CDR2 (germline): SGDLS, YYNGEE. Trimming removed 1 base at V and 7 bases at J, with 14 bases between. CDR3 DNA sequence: TGTGCCAGCAGCGTAACGGGGAATGGCGGTGAAAAACTGTTTTTT. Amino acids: CASSVTGNGGEKLFF.

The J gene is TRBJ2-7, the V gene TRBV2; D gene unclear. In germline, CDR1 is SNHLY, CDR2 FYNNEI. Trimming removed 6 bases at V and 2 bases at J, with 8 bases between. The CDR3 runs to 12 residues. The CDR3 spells CASRNRAYEQYF. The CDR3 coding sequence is TGTGCCAGCAGGAACCGGGCCTACGAGCAGTACTTC.

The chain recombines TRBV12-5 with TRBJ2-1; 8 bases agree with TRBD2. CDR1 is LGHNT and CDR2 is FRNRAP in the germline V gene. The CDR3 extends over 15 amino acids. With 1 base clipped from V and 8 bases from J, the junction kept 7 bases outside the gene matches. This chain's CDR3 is CASGLAGGGPHEQFF. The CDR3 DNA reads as TGTGCTAGTGGTTTGGCCGGGGGGGGCCCACATGAGCAGTTCTTC. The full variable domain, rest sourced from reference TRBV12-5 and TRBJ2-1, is DARVTQTPRHKVTEMGQEVTMRCQPILGHNTVFWYRQTMMQGLELLAYFRNRAPLDDSGMPKDRFSAEMPDATLATLKIQPSEPRDSAVYFCASGLAGGGPHEQFFGPGTRLTVL.

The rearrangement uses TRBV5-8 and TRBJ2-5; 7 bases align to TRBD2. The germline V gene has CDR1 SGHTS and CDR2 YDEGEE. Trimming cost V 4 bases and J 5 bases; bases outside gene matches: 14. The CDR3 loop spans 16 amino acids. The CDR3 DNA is TGTGCCAGCAGCCCAGGAAGGGAGTTGGGGGGGGAGACCCAGTACTTC. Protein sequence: CASSPGRELGGETQYF.

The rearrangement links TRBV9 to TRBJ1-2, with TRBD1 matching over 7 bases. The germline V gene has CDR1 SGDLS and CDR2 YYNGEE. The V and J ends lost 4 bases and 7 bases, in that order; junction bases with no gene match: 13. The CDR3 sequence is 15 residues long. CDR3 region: CASSPEGQGGFGYTF. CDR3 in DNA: TGTGCCAGCAGCCCTGAGGGGCAGGGGGGCTTTGGCTACACCTTC.

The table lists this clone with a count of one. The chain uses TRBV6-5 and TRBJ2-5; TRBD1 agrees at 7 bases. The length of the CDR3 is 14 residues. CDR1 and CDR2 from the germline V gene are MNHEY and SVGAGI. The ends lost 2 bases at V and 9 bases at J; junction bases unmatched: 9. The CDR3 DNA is TGTGCCAGCAGTTACCAACGACAGGGATTACCCCAGTACTTC. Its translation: CASSYQRQGLPQYF.

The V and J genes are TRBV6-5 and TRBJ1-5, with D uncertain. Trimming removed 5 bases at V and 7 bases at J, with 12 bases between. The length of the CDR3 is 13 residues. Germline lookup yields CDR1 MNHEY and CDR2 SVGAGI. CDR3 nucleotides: TGTGCCAGCAGTACGCGAAGAGAACAGCCCCAGCATTTT. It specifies CASSTRREQPQHF.

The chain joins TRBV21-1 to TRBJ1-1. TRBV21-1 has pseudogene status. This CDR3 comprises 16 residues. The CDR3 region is CASSRRGVKVNTEAFF. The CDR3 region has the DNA TGTGCCAGCAGTCGGAGGGGAGTAAAGGTGAACACTGAAGCTTTCTTT.

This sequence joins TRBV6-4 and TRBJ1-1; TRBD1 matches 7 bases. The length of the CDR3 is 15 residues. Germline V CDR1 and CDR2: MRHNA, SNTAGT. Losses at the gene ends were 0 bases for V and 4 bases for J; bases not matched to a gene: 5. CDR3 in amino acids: CASSDSGGGLTEAFF. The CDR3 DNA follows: TGTGCCAGCAGTGACTCTGGAGGGGGCCTCACTGAAGCTTTCTTT.

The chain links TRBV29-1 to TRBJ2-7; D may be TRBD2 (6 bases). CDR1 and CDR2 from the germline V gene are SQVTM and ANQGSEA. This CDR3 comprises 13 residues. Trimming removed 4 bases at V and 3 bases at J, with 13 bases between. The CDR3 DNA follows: TGCAGCGTTGCCACGGGAGAAGGCTACGAGCAGTACTTC. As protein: CSVATGEGYEQYF.

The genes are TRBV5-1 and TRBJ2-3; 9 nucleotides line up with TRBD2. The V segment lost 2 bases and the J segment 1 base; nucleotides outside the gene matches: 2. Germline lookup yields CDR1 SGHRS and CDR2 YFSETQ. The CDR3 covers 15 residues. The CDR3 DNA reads TGCGCCAGCAGCTTAGCGGGGGGATGCACAGATACGCAGTATTTT. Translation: CASSLAGGCTDTQYF.

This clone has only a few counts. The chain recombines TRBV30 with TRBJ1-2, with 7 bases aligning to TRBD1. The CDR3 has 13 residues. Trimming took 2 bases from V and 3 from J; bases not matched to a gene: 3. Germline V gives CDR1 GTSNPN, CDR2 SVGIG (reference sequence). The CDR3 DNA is TGTGCCTGGAGTCCACAGGGGTACTATGGCTACACCTTC. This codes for CAWSPQGYYGYTF.

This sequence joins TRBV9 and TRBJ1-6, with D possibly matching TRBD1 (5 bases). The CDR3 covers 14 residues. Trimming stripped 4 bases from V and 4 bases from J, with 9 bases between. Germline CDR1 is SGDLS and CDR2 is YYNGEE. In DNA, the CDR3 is TGTGCCAGCAGCCCCGGGGGGTATAATTCACCCCTCCACTTT. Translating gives CASSPGGYNSPLHF.

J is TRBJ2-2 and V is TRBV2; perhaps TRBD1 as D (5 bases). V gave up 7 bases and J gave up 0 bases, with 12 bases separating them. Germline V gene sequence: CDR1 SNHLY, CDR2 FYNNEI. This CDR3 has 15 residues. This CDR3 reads CASTLDSPNTGELFF. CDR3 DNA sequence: TGTGCCAGCACGCTTGACAGCCCGAACACCGGGGAGCTGTTTTTT.

Written as DNA, the CDR3 is TGTGCCAGCAGCCAAGTCGTCACCGGGGAGCTGTTTTTT. Protein sequence: CASSQVVTGELFF. The chain joins TRBV14 to TRBJ2-2; D is uncertain. Trimming took off 1 base at V and 4 bases at J, with 4 bases between the two ends. The CDR3 covers 13 residues. Germline CDR1 SGHDN, CDR2 FVKESK.